The 21 T cell receptor beta chains below were found in one sample sequenced in a study of cytomegalovirus exposure and HLA in healthy donors. The protocol was immunoSEQ multiplex PCR, while the TCRdb copy is restricted to in-frame clones and leaves out a portion. This repertoire shows 150,000 to 250,000 clones, roughly 81% found once; its top ten account for roughly 1.2%. Sequenced material: PBMCs. The receptors stem from a woman in her twenties or thirties in good health and CMV-seronegative.

V and J are TRBV7-9 and TRBJ2-2; D unclear. From germline, CDR1 is SEHNR and CDR2 FQNEAQ (reference sequence). CDR3 length: 16 residues. V lost 5 bases to trimming and J lost 0 bases, with 13 bases between them. Here the CDR3 reads CASSAVRHANTGELFF. The CDR3 DNA reads as TGTGCCAGCAGCGCAGTGAGGCACGCGAACACCGGGGAGCTGTTTTTT.

The V gene is TRBV18, the J gene TRBJ1-2; 11 bases fit TRBD1. Germline V gene data show CDR1 as KGHSH and CDR2 as LQKENI. Unmatched junction bases numbered 3, after V lost 3 bases and J lost 3 bases. This CDR3 region has 15 residues. The CDR3 sequence: CASSPWTGGDYGYTF. CDR3 nucleotides: TGTGCCAGCTCACCTTGGACAGGGGGCGACTATGGCTACACCTTC.

The chain carries TRBV30 and TRBJ1-4, with unresolved D. Trimming removed 5 bases at V and 5 bases at J, with 12 bases between. Germline lookup yields CDR1 GTSNPN and CDR2 SVGIG (reference sequence). The CDR3 contains 13 residues. The CDR3 reads CAWVPAGNEKLFF. In DNA, the CDR3 is TGTGCCTGGGTCCCGGCGGGGAATGAAAAACTGTTTTTT.

The CDR3 sequence is CASSLVTGSRSTEAFF. The CDR3 DNA reads TGTGCCAGCAGCTTAGTAACAGGCTCAAGGAGCACTGAAGCTTTCTTT. This chain joins TRBV7-8 and TRBJ1-1; D is possibly TRBD1 (5 bases). The V and J ends lost 1 base and 4 bases respectively, with 16 bases between them. The V gene's germline CDR1 is SGHVS and CDR2 FQNEAQ. The CDR3 runs to 16 residues.

CDR3 in amino acids: CASSLELVSSYEQYF. The CDR3 DNA is TGTGCCAGCAGCTTGGAGCTAGTAAGCTCCTACGAGCAGTACTTC. The chain recombines TRBV5-4 with TRBJ2-7, with unresolved D. The CDR3 totals 15 residues. The germline CDR1 and CDR2 sequences are SGHNT and YYREEE (reference sequence). V dropped 0 bases and J dropped 0 bases, with 10 bases sitting between them.

The rearrangement links TRBV10-3 to TRBJ2-7; D remains ambiguous. Germline values: CDR1 ENHRY, CDR2 SYGVKD. Trimming removed 4 bases from V and 0 bases from J, with 7 bases in between. This CDR3 has 13 residues. The CDR3, as DNA: TGTGCCATCAGTGCCGGCGGCTCCTACGAGCAGTACTTC. Its translation: CAISAGGSYEQYF.

With respect to this clone: Different DNA sequences within this sample yield the same CDR3. The rearrangement joins TRBV6-5 to TRBJ2-7, with 10 bases lining up with TRBD2. With V trimmed by 6 bases and J by 3 bases, 2 bases remained unmatched. CDR3 size: 13 residues. Looked up from germline, CDR1 is MNHEY and CDR2 is SVGAGI. The CDR3 DNA sequence: TGTGCCAGCAGAAAGCGGGAGGGCTACGAGCAGTACTTC. The encoded protein is CASRKREGYEQYF.

The chain couples TRBV7-9 to TRBJ1-5, with D unresolved. Germline CDR1 and CDR2: SEHNR and FQNEAQ (reference sequence). Trimming took off 1 base at V and 3 bases at J, with 10 bases between the two ends. This CDR3 region has 15 residues. The CDR3 coding sequence is TGTGCCAGCAGCTTAGGCAGGTCATCCAATCAGCCCCAGCATTTT. It specifies CASSLGRSSNQPQHF.

V usage is TRBV6-5 and J usage is TRBJ1-4; TRBD1 aligns across 10 bases. Unmatched junction bases numbered 3, after V lost 8 bases and J lost 6 bases. CDR3 length equals 13 residues. Germline V gene lookup returns CDR1 MNHEY and CDR2 SVGAGI. The chain's CDR3 is CASRGQGYEKLFF. In DNA form, the CDR3 reads TGTGCCAGCCGGGGACAGGGGTATGAAAAACTGTTTTTT.

Points on this clone: The same CDR3 is also encoded by other DNA sequences in this sample. The rearrangement joins TRBV4-1 to TRBJ2-7; 8 bases map to TRBD1. CDR1 MGHRA and CDR2 YSYEKL come from the germline V gene. Germline trimming cut 1 base from V and 3 bases from J; bases unmatched to any gene: 5. The CDR3 covers 15 residues. The CDR3 region is CASSQARDRRYEQYF. In DNA form, the CDR3 reads TGCGCCAGCAGCCAAGCACGGGACAGGCGCTACGAGCAGTACTTC.

J is TRBJ1-4 and V is TRBV7-2, with 7 bases aligning to TRBD1. Per germline, CDR1 SGHTA and CDR2 FQGNSA. The CDR3 runs to 15 residues. V lost 8 bases and J lost 2; bases outside the gene matches: 8. The CDR3 loop is CASGYTTGTNEKLFF. The CDR3 DNA reads as TGTGCCAGCGGATACACGACAGGGACTAATGAAAAACTGTTTTTT.

A word on this clone: Other nucleotide sequences in the sample specify the same CDR3. V and J are TRBV6-1 and TRBJ1-1, with a tentative D call TRBD1 (5 bases). The CDR3 spans 13 residues. Germline V gene lookup returns CDR1 MNHNS and CDR2 SASEGT. V lost 4 bases, J lost 1 base, and 7 bases lay in between. The CDR3 reads CASSVTGNTEAFF. CDR3 nucleotides: TGTGCCAGCAGTGTTACAGGGAACACTGAAGCTTTCTTT.

The CDR3 loop reads CASSLGVDRETQYF. In nucleotides, the CDR3 is TGCGCCAGCAGTTTAGGGGTGGACCGAGAGACCCAGTACTTC. The chain is built from TRBV4-1 and TRBJ2-5, with a weak D call TRBD1 (5 bases). CDR1 is MGHRA and CDR2 is YSYEKL in the germline V gene. This CDR3 has 14 residues. V was pared by 6 bases and J by 4 bases, with 15 bases between.

This rearrangement joins TRBV30 to TRBJ2-7; D is ambiguous. Trimming took off 0 bases at V and 6 bases at J, with 12 bases between the two ends. Germline CDR1 GTSNPN, CDR2 SVGIG (reference sequence). CDR3 length: 13 amino acids. CDR3 protein: CAWSVDDSGEQYF. CDR3 bases: TGTGCCTGGAGTGTAGACGACTCCGGCGAGCAGTACTTC.

The CDR3 DNA follows: TGCGCCAGCAGCCAAGATACAACAGTCTCCTACGAGCAGTACTTC. It specifies CASSQDTTVSYEQYF. The V gene is TRBV4-1, the J gene TRBJ2-7; D ambiguous. CDR3 length equals 15 residues. Germline loops: CDR1 MGHRA, CDR2 YSYEKL. Trimming cost V 0 bases and J 0 bases, with 9 bases left between them.

The V and J genes are TRBV30 and TRBJ1-5; D may be TRBD1 (5 bases). This CDR3 contains 15 residues. Trimming took 1 base from V and 0 from J, leaving 10 bases between them. Germline assignment: CDR1 GTSNPN and CDR2 SVGIG (reference sequence). CDR3 region: CAWSDQGYSNQPQHF. CDR3 DNA: TGTGCCTGGAGTGACCAGGGATATAGCAATCAGCCCCAGCATTTT.

J is TRBJ2-1 and V is TRBV19, with D maybe TRBD2 (6 bases). This CDR3 has 13 residues. Trimming left V 4 bases short and J 8 bases short, with 12 bases between. Germline values: CDR1 LNHDA, CDR2 SQIVND (reference sequence). The CDR3 DNA reads TGTGCCAGTAGTAGTCAACCGGGGGATGAGCAGTTCTTC. As protein: CASSSQPGDEQFF.

This chain joins TRBV10-1 and TRBJ1-2; 7 nucleotides line up with TRBD1. CDR1 and CDR2 from the germline V gene are WNHNN and SYGVQD (reference sequence). V dropped 7 bases and J dropped 4; count of bases not matched to a gene: 12. This CDR3 is 15 amino acids long. The CDR3 protein is CASIRGAGGSYGYTF. In DNA form, the CDR3 reads TGCGCCAGCATCCGAGGGGCAGGGGGGAGCTATGGCTACACCTTC.

The chain recombines TRBV5-1 with TRBJ1-4; D is ambiguous. Germline CDR1 and CDR2: SGHRS and YFSETQ. This CDR3 has 14 residues. The V gene lost 1 base and the J gene lost 8 bases, with 12 bases spanning the gap. The CDR3 here is CASSLSRREEKLFF. The CDR3 DNA is TGCGCCAGCAGCTTGTCTCGGCGGGAGGAAAAACTGTTTTTT.

V gene TRBV9 combines with J gene TRBJ2-3, with 7 bases that match TRBD2. The CDR3 consists of 18 residues. V lost 0 bases, J lost 0 bases, and 10 bases stayed unmatched. Germline CDR1 SGDLS, CDR2 YYNGEE. The DNA of the CDR3 is TGTGCCAGCAGCGTAGCTACGTCTAGCGGAGGGAGCACAGATACGCAGTATTTT. This codes for CASSVATSSGGSTDTQYF.

The rearrangement joins TRBV4-2 to TRBJ2-2; TRBD2 might be the D (5 bases). The V gene's germline CDR1 is LGHNA and CDR2 YNFKEQ. Trimming cost V 1 base and J 5 bases, with 14 bases left between them. CDR3 size: 16 residues. The DNA for the CDR3 is TGTGCCAGCAGCCAAGGGGAGAGGTTTCGGACCGGGGAGCTGTTTTTT. Amino acid sequence: CASSQGERFRTGELFF.